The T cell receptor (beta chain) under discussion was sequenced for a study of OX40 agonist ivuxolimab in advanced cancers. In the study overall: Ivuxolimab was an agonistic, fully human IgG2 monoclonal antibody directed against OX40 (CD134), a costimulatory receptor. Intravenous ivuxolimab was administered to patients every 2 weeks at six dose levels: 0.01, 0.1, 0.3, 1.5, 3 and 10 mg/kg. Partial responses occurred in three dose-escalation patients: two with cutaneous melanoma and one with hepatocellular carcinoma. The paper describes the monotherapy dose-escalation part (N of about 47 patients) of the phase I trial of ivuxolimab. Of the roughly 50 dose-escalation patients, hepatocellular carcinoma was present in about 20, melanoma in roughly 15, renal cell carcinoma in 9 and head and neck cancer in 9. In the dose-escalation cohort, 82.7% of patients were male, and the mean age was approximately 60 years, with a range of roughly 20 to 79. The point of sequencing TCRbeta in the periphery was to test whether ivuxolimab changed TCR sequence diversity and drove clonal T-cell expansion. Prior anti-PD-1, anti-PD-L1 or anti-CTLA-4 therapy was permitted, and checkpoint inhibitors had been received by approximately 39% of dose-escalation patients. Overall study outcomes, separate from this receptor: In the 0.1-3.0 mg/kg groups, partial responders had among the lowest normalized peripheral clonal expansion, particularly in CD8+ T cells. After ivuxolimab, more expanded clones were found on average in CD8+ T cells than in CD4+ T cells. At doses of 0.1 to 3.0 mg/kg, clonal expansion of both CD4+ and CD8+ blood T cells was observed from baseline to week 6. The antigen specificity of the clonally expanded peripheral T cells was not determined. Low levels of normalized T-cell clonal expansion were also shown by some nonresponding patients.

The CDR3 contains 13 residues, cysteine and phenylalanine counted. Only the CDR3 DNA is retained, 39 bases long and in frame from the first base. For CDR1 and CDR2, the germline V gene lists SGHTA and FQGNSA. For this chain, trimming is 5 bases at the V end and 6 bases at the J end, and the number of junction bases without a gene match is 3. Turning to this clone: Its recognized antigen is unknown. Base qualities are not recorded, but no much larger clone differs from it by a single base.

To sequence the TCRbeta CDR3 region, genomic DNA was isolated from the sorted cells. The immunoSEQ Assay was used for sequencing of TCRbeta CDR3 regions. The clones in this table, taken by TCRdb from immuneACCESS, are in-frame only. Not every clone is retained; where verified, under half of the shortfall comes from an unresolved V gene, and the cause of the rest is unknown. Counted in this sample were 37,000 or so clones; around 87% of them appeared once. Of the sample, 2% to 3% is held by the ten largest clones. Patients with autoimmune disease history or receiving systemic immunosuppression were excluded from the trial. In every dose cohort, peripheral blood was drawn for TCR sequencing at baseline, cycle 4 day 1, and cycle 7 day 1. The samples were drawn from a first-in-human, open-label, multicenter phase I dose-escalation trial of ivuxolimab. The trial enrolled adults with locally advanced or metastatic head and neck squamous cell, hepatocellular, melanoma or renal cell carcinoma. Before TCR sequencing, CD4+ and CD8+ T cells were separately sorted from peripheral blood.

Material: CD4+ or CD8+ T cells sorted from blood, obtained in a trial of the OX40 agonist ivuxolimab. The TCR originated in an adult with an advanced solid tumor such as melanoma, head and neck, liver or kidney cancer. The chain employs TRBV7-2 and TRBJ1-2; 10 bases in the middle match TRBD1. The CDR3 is CASSTGTGDGYTF. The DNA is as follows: TGTGCCAGCAGCACCGGGACAGGGGATGGCTACACCTTC.